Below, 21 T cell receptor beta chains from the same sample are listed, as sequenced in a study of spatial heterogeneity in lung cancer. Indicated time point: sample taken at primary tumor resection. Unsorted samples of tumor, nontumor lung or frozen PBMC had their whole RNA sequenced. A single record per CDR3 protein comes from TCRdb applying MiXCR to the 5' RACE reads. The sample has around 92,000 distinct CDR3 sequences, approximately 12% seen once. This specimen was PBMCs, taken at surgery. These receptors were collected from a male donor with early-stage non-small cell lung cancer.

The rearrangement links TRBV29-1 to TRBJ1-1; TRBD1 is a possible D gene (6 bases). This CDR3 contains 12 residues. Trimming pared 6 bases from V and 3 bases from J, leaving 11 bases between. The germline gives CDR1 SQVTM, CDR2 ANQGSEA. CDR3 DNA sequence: TGCAGCGTCGCGACAGGCGACACTGAAGCTTTCTTT. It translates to CSVATGDTEAFF.

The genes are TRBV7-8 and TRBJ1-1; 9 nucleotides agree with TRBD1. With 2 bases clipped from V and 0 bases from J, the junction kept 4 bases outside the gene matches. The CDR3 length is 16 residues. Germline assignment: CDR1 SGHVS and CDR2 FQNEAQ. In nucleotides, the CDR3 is TGTGCCAGCAGCTTAATGGGGGACAGGGTGAACACTGAAGCTTTCTTT. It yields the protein CASSLMGDRVNTEAFF.

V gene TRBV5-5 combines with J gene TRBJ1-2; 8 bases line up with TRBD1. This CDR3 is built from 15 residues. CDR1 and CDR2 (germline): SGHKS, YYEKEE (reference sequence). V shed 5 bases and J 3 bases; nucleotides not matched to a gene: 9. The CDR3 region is CASSVTPQGDYGYTF. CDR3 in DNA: TGTGCCAGCAGTGTTACCCCACAGGGGGACTATGGCTACACCTTC. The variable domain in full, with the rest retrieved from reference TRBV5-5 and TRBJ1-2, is DAGVTQSPTHLIKTRGQQVTLRCSPISGHKSVSWYQQVLGQGPQFIFQYYEKEERGRGNFPDRFSARQFPNYSSELNVNALLLGDSALYLCASSVTPQGDYGYTFGSGTRLTVV.

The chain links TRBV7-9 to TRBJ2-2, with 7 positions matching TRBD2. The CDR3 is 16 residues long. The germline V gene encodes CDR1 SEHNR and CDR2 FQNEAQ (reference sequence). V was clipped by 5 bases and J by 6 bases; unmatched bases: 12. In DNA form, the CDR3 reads TGTGCCAGCAGCAACCCCAGCGGGGTTTTATCCGGGGAGCTGTTTTTT. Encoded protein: CASSNPSGVLSGELFF.

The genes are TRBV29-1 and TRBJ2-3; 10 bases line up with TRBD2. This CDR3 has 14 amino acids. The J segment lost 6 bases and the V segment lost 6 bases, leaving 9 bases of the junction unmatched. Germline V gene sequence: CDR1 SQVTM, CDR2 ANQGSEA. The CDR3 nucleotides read TGCAGCGTAATCGGACTAGCGGTTGAGGATACGCAGTATTTT. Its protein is CSVIGLAVEDTQYF.

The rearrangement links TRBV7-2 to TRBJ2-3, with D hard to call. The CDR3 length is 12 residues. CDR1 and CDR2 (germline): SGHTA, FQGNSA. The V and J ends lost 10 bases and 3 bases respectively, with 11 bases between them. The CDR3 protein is CATTDGTDTQYF. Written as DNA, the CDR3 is TGTGCCACTACGGATGGGACAGATACGCAGTATTTT.

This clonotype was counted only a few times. CDR3 in amino acids: CASTLGHPFAEAFF. The DNA for the CDR3 is TGTGCCAGCACACTCGGACATCCCTTTGCGGAAGCTTTCTTT. This chain uses TRBV6-2 or TRBV6-3 with TRBJ1-1; tentatively, D is TRBD1 (5 bases). The CDR3 is made up of 14 amino acids. CDR1 and CDR2 (germline): MNHEY, SVGEGT. Trimming took off 7 bases at V and 8 bases at J, with 20 bases between the two ends.

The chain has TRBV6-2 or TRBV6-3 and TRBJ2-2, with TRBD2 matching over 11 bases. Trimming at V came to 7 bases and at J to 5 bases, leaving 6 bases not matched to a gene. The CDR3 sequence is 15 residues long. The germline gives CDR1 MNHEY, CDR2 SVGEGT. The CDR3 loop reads CASTNLAGGTGELFF. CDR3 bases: TGTGCCAGCACGAATCTAGCGGGGGGTACCGGGGAGCTGTTTTTT.

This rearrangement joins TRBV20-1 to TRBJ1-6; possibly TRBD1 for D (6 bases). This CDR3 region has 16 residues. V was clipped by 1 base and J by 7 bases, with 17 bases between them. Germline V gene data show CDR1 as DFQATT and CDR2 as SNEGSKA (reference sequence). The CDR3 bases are TGCAGTGCTAGAGGGATACAGGGTCCGTGGAATTCACCCCTCCACTTT. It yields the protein CSARGIQGPWNSPLHF.

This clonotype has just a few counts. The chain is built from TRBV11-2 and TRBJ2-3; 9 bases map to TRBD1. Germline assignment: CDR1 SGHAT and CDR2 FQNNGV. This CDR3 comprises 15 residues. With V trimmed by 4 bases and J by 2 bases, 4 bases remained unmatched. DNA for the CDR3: TGTGCCAGCAGCTCACAGGGGGCATTCACAGATACGCAGTATTTT. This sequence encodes CASSSQGAFTDTQYF.

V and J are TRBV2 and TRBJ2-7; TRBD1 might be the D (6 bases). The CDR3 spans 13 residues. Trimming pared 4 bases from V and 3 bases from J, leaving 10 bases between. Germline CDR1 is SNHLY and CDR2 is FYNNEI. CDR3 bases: TGTGCCAGCAGTGTCGGGACACTCTACGAGCAGTACTTC. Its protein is CASSVGTLYEQYF.

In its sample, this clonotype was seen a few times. The CDR3: CASSQRREETQYF. In DNA, the CDR3 is TGTGCCAGCAGCCAGAGGCGAGAAGAGACCCAGTACTTC. V and J are TRBV11-2 and TRBJ2-5, with D hard to call. The CDR3 has 13 residues. Trimming shortened V by 5 bases and J by 3 bases, and 10 bases separated the two germline ends. The germline gives CDR1 SGHAT, CDR2 FQNNGV.

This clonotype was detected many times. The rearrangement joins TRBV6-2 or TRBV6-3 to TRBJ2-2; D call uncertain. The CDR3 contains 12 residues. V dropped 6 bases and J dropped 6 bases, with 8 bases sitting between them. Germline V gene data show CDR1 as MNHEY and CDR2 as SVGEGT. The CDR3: CASSHSPGELFF. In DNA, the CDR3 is TGTGCCAGCAGCCACAGCCCCGGGGAGCTGTTTTTT.

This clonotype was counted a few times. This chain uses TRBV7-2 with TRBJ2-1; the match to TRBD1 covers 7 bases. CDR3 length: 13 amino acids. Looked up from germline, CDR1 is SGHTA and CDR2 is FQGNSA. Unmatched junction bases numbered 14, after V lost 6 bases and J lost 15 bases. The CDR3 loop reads CASSSLGGAFPFF. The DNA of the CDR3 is TGTGCCAGCAGTTCTCTAGGGGGCGCATTCCCGTTCTTC.

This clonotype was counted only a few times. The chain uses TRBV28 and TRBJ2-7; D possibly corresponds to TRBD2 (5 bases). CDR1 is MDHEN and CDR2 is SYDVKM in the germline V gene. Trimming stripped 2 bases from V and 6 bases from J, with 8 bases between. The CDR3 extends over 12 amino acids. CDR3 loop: CASSLGEIEQYF. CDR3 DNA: TGTGCCAGCAGTTTAGGGGAGATCGAGCAGTACTTC. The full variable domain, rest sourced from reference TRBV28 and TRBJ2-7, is DVKVTQSSRYLVKRTGEKVFLECVQDMDHENMFWYRQDPGLGLRLIYFSYDVKMKEKGDIPEGYSVSREKKERFSLILESASTNQTSMYLCASSLGEIEQYFGPGTRLTVT.

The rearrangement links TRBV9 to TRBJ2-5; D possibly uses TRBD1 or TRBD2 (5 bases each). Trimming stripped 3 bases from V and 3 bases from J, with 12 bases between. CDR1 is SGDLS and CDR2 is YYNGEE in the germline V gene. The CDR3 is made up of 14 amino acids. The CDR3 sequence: CASSARLGEETQYF. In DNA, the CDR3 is TGTGCCAGCAGCGCCCGACTGGGGGAAGAGACCCAGTACTTC.

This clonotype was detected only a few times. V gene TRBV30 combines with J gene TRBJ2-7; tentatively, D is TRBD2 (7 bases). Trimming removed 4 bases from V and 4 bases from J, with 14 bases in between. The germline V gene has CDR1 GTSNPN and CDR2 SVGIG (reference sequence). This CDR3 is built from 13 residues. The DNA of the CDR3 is TGTGCCTGGACGATGGGGGGGCGATACGAGCAGTACTTC. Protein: CAWTMGGRYEQYF.

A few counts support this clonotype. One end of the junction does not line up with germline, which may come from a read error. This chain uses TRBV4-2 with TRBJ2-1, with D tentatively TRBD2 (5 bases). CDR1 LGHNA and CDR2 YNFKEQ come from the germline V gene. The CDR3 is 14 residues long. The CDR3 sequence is CASSPQDSSNEQFF. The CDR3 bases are TGTGCCAGCAGCCCCCAGGACTCCTCCAATGAGCAGTTCTTC.

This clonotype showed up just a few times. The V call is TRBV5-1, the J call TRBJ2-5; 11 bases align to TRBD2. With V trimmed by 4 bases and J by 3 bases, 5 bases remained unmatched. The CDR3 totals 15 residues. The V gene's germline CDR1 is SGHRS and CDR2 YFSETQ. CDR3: CASSQGLAAEETQYF. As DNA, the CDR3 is TGCGCCAGCAGCCAGGGACTAGCGGCCGAAGAGACCCAGTACTTC.

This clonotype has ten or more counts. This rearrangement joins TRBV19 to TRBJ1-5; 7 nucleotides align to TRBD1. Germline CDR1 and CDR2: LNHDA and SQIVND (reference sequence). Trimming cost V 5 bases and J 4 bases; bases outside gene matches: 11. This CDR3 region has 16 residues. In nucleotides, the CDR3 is TGTGCCAGTAGTGTGCTCCCGACAGGGTCAAATCAGCCCCAGCATTTT. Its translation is CASSVLPTGSNQPQHF.

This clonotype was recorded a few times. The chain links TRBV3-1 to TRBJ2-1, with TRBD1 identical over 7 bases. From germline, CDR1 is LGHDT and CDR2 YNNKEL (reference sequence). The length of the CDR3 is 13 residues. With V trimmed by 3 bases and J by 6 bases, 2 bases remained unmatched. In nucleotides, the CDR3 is TGTGCCAGCAGCCAGGGGACAGTCAATGAGCAGTTCTTC. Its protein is CASSQGTVNEQFF.